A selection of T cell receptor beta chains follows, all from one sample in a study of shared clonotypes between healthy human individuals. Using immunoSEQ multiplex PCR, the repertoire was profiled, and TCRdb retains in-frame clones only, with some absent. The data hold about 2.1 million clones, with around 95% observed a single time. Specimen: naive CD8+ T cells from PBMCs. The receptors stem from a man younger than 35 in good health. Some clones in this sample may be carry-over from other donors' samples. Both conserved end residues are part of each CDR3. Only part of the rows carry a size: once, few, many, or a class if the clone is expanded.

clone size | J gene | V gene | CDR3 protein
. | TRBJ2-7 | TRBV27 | CASSLSPGQGYEQYF
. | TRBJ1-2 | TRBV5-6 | CASSPTYGYTF
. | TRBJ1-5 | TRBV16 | CASSQAFLQDQPQHF
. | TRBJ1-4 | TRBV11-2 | CASSLYSGTGLEKLFF
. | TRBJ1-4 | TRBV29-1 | CSVEGLRDGEKLFF
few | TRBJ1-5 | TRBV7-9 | CASSPPGNQPQHF
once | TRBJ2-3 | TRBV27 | CASSWGLAGRRATDTQYF
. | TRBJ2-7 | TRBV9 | CASSGGTSGASYEQYF
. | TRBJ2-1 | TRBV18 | CASSPTRTTGGDEQFF
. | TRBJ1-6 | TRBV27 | CASSSEKRSTRLNSPLHF
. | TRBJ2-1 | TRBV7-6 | CASSPYADEQFF
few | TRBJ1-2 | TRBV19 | CASSIVALTNYGYTF
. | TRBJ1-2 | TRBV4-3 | CASSPERQGVRYYGYTF
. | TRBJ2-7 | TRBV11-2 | CASSLVTGGQREQYF
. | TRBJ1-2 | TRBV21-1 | CASSKVYWGRSDDNYGYTF
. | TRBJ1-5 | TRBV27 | CASSIWSGQPQHF
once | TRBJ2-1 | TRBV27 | CASNVGLAVYNEQFF
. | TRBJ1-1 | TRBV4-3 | CASSQVVGGKGEAFF
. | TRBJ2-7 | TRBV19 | CASMIRDGVYEQYF
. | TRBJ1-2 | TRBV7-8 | CASSHDGAGGVYGYTF
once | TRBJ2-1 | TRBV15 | CATISLIREQGVVDEQFF
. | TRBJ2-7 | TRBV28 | CASSLRGAAEQYF
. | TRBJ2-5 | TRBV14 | CANKGGLRETQYF
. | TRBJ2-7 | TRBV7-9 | CASSLAFLQQGSTSYEQYF
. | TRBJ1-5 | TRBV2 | CASSEEPYSNQPQHF
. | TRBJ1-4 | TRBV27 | CASSLRGQVWEKLFF
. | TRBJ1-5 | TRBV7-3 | CATEQGWSPQHF
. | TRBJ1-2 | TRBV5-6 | CASSPDRGWNGYTF
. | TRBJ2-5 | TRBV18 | CASSPPRLAGVVGGQETQYF
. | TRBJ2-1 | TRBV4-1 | CASSQSPVGYNEQFF
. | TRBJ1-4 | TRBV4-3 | CASSPKKDRPYEKLFF
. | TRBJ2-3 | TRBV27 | CASSIGDWDTDTQYF
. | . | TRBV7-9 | CASSSNGPGYEQYF
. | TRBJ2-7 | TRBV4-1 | CASSQITLGYEQYF
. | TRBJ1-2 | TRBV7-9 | CASSLAIGSTRGGYTF
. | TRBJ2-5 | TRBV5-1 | CASSQQGQGQETQYF
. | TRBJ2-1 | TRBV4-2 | CASSQVWEDYNEQFF
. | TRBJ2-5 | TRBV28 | CSTSGRSWQETQYF
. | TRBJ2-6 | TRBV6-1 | CASRNRNSGANVLTF
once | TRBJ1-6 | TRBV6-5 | CASSYYNPGANSPLHF
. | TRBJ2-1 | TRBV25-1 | CASSVTSGYNEQFF
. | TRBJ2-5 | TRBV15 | CATSRESSGLQETQYF
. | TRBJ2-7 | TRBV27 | CASSFPGGEQYF
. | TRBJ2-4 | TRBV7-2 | CASSLDAIAKNIQYF
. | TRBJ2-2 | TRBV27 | CASSLFFNTGELFF
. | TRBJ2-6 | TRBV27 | CASWMTGANVLTF
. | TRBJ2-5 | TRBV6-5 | CASSYPSQETQYF
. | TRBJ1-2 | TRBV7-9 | CASSGAPAYGYTF
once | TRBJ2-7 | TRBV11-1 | CASSLSESSGPLKNF
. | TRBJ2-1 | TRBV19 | CAISDRYNEQFF
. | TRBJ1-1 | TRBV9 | CASSVDQEGARDTEAFF
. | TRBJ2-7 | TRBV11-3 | CASREGQDDSYEQYF
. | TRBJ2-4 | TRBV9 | CASSAPPMGGPTKNIQYF